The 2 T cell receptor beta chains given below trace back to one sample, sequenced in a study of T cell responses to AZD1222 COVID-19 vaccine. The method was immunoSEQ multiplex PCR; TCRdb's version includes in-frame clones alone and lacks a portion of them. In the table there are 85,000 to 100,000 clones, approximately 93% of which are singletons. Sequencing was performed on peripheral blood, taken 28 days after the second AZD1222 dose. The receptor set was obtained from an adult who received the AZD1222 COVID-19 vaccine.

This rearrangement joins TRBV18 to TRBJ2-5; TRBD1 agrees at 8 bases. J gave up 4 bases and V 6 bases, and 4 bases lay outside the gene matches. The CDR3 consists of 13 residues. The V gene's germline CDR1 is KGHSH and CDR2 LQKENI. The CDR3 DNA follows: TGTGCCAGCTCTCTCGACAGGGGAGAGACCCAGTACTTC. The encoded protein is CASSLDRGETQYF.

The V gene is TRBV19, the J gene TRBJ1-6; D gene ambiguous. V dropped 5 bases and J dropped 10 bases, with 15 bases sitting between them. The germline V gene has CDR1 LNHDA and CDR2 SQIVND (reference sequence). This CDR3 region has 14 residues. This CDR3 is CASSARLLRSPLHF. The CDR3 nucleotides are TGTGCCAGTAGTGCCCGACTGCTTCGATCACCCCTCCACTTT. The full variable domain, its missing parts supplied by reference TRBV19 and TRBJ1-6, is DGGITQSPKYLFRKEGQNVTLSCEQNLNHDAMYWYRQDPGQGLRLIYYSQIVNDFQKGDIAEGYSVSREKKESFPLTVTSAQKNPTAFYLCASSARLLRSPLHFGNGTRLTVT.